The T cell receptor (beta chain) described here comes from a study of blood T cell repertoires in COVID-19 (dated by TCRdb to 2018 to 2020). As for the study more broadly: Samples from collaborators originated in the United States, Italy and Spain and spanned both the acute and convalescent phases of COVID-19. A freely available public database, intended as a resource for researchers studying the immune response to SARS-CoV-2, is where the repertoires were released. A de-identified subject ID, COVID-19 status, age in years and sex were almost always included in the sample metadata. Subjects who had been exposed to COVID-19, were actively infected with it, or had recovered from it provided the deeply sampled blood TCRbeta repertoires that made up the dataset. Where available, HLA class I and class II types were taken from metadata supplied by the sample provider and were not determined by assay-based typing. The samples were drawn from the first 160 participants of the ongoing ImmuneRACE study and from roughly 1,300 subjects provided by 6 global collaborators. The material from the prospective study consisted of cDNA or gDNA derived from T cells, B-cell-depleted T cells, or PBMCs. The investigation overall reported the following: How much clinical and demographic metadata was included differed by source and by participant, and the metadata was provided uncurated.

Sequences LNHDA (CDR1) and SQIVND (CDR2) are obtained from the germline V gene (reference sequence). V is reduced by 5 bases and J by 6 bases, leaving a spacing of 15 bases between them. Including cysteine and phenylalanine, the CDR3 has 14 amino acids. Only the CDR3 portion is preserved as DNA: 42 bases, with reading frame beginning at the first base. The immunoSEQ Assay, a bias-controlled multiplex PCR, was used to amplify TCRbeta CDR3 regions from genomic DNA. The original pipeline was this. The number of nucleated cells in each sample was estimated by amplification of reference gene primers within the assay. To quantify the absolute abundance of each unique TCRbeta CDR3 rearrangement, sequence reads were collapsed and filtered. For each sample, productive Simpson clonality was calculated as the square root of Simpson's diversity index across productive rearrangements. Not all clones reach the TCRdb copy of this immuneACCESS table, which keeps in-frame sequences only. Checked studies attribute under half of the gap to unresolved V genes and leave the rest unexplained. The V and J calls and clone size were taken over from that table, and D and trimming were inferred from the DNA. Recorded for this sample are about 39,000 clones; about 94% of them occurred a single time. The ten largest clones capture around 4% of the sample.

The collaborating institutions used their own protocols to collect whole blood in K2EDTA tubes. For TCRbeta analysis, collaborators shipped samples in one of three forms: frozen whole blood, isolated PBMCs, or DNA extracted from either of those sample types. Concerning this clone: Its binding antigen is unknown. No much larger clone is present one base from it, and per-base qualities are unavailable.

This sequence uses TRBV19 and TRBJ2-3; the D gene is perhaps TRBD1, on 6 matching bases. This clonotype was sampled from a human donor with active COVID-19. The donor label of this sample is uncertain. Material for sequencing was peripheral blood. The CDR3 reads as follows: CASSVQPTGDTQYF. The DNA reads as follows: TGTGCCAGTAGTGTACAACCGACAGGCGATACGCAGTATTTT. With the rest looked up from the reference TRBV19 and TRBJ2-3 genes rather than sequenced, the full variable domain is DGGITQSPKYLFRKEGQNVTLSCEQNLNHDAMYWYRQDPGQGLRLIYYSQIVNDFQKGDIAEGYSVSREKKESFPLTVTSAQKNPTAFYLCASSVQPTGDTQYFGPGTRLTVL.